This TCR beta chain was sequenced during a study of cytomegalovirus exposure and HLA in healthy donors (dated 2017 in TCRdb). Turning to the overall study: In an earlier analysis of under 600 of the donors, about 260 Gb of sequence data and about 110 million unique TCR beta sequences from about 190 million T cells were reported. An early release covering roughly 600 HLA-typed donors comprised about 320 gigabases of sequencing data and tens of millions of unique TCR sequences. Of the roughly 400 genotyped donors, approximately 83% fell in the genetic ancestry cluster associated with self-reported Caucasian donors. The study aimed to test whether signatures of past pathogen exposure could be identified by cataloging public T cell receptors. The study profiled the T cell repertoires of 500 to 800 subjects by immunosequencing and related them to cytomegalovirus serostatus. A separate validation cohort of 100 to 150 different subjects was used in addition to the roughly 700-subject first cohort. The study combined high-throughput TCR immunosequencing, statistical association of individual TCRs with disease status, and machine learning to predict cytomegalovirus infection status. To study patterns of TCR occurrence, a later analysis re-analyzed previously published TCR beta repertoires from several hundred donors and added high-resolution HLA genotyping. In the later analysis, no new phenotypic data were used to find candidate immune exposures; instead, reliance was placed on TCR beta sequences and their occurrence across donors. An earlier analysis of 587 of the donors used high-throughput TCR beta sequencing to judge whether each TCR beta V gene segment behaved as functional or pseudogenic. Donor age, sex, ethnicity and CMV serostatus were collected together with the repertoire data. In a later genetic analysis, genome-wide SNP genotypes for about 65% of the 666 donors were used, and that subset was treated as a discovery cohort. Every discovery cohort repertoire had been produced on one sequencing platform. Both class I and class II loci were covered by HLA typing, at four-digit resolution. Typing coverage differed by locus: A, B, C, DRB1 and DQB1 were typed in roughly 629-630 donors, DQA1 in 522, DPA1 in some 600, and DPB1 in 450 to 480. A handful of DR-DQ haplotypes were handled as single units for association and clustering because linkage in the cohort was strong. Among roughly 400 genotyped donors of the cohort, an average of approximately 240,000 unique TCR beta nucleotide sequences was sequenced per donor, of which 15% to 20% were non-productive.

The germline V gene sets CDR1 to SGHTA and CDR2 to FQGNSA. Between the V and J ends, shortened by 1 base and 8 bases respectively, the junction contains 11 bases. Counted from cysteine to phenylalanine, this CDR3 has 13 amino acids. Kept here is only the CDR3 DNA, which spans 39 bases and is read in frame from base 1. This clone was picked up a small number of times. Its binding antigen is unknown. No qualities accompany the bases; no much larger clone lies one base away. Study-wide findings and limitations: Presence/absence analyses assumed roughly uniform sequencing depth across donors, an assumption that may not hold. Because HLA typing was missing for some donors at each locus, association tests included only the typed subset. A group of highly shared sequence variants was considered likely to be a technical artifact of the sequencing pipeline. According to the authors, the approach could potentially be generalized to other disease states and immunological phenotypes. In vitro tests confirmed that a few of the cytomegalovirus-associated TCR beta chains recognize cytomegalovirus antigens. Only TCR beta chains were sequenced in this cohort, and the absence of alpha or paired-chain data limited detectable features. In a later analysis, several top co-occurrence clusters were reported to appear linked to parvovirus B19, influenza, CMV and Epstein-Barr virus. In an earlier analysis of 500 to 650 of the donors, most TCR beta V segments appeared in productive rearrangements about 87% or about 30% of the time, broadly matching IMGT annotations. According to a later genetic analysis, donors in an Asian-associated ancestry cluster had fewer N-insertions in productive TCRs than the approximately 700-donor mean. Some IMGT-functional V segments, including TRBV6-2 and TRBV6-3, could not be told apart with the 87-base-pair reads, so those segments were excluded. For the cohort, immune exposure information was limited to CMV serostatus. The study listed approximately 150 TCR beta chains as associated with cytomegalovirus. In a later analysis, TCR association rates were found to vary across HLA loci, with the most associated TCRs seen for DRB1 alleles and the fewest for HLA-C alleles. In a later analysis, HLA-associated TCR beta chains were found to be more clonally expanded and to have lower generation probabilities than equally common non-associated chains. When HLA alleles, especially DR and DQ, strongly co-occurred, TCR associations were difficult to assign to individual alleles. The classifier was reported to diagnose cytomegalovirus status with high specificity and sensitivity in both the original cohort and the validation cohort. Most CMV-associated TCR beta chains appeared to be HLA-restricted in a later analysis, and the HLA associations seemed to be driven largely by CMV exposure. Because counts were too low, more than 15 rarely observed V segments, including chromosome 9 orphons, were left out of the earlier analysis of approximately 500 of the donors. In a later genetic analysis, a missense DCLRE1C variant was associated with V-gene and J-gene trimming of TCR beta chains, and the association was replicated in an independent cohort. A further reported finding was that TCR beta sequences accurately predicted the HLA-A and HLA-B alleles for most subjects in the first cohort. While some public TCRs were present in many individuals, most TCR sequences turned up only very rarely across donors. Correlated functional status among segregating V segments might reflect linkage disequilibrium, but an unknown experimental factor could not be ruled out. In a later analysis, 16,951 TCR beta sequences were associated with specific HLA alleles at a false discovery rate of 0.05.

The receptor library was made with the immunoSEQ multiplex PCR assay. For the multiplex PCR, a mixture combining 60 forward primers for TCR Vbeta segments and 13 reverse primers for TCR Jbeta segments was used. The CDR3 region of rearranged TCR beta genes was amplified from genomic DNA by a multiplex PCR assay. Amplified TCR beta libraries were sequenced as 87-base-pair reads on the Illumina HiSeq System. In the authors' own workflow: A later analysis tallied about 77 million unique TCR beta chains across the 666 repertoires, and about 10 million of those chains were shared by two or more donors. Raw reads were error-corrected and collapsed into unique sequences with a nearest-neighbor algorithm that merged closely related sequences to remove PCR and sequencing errors. Alignment of CDR3 sequences to IMGT reference sequences was used to assign V, D and J gene segments. For a sequence to be retained, a match of at least six nucleotides to both a V gene segment and a J gene segment was required. Rearrangements were called productive when the CDR3 lacked stop codons and stayed in frame with V and J; all others were non-productive. CDR3 was defined according to IMGT convention as the region running from the second conserved V-encoded cysteine to the conserved J-encoded phenylalanine. The earlier analysis of roughly 590 of the donors excluded sequences that lacked an unambiguous match to a single V gene segment. An earlier analysis of some 610 of the donors called V segments functional above 56.7% productive rearrangements and segregating when the between-donor standard deviation exceeded 5%. A statistical classification framework was built for diagnosing cytomegalovirus status from the catalog of TCR beta chain sequences. A later analysis assigned V and J genes by comparing TCR nucleotide sequences with IMGT/GENE-DB human TR gene sequences. Using the TCRdist pipeline, a later analysis assigned CDR3 sequences along with most-parsimonious VDJ recombination scenarios. In a later analysis, each TCR beta chain was defined by its CDR3 amino acid sequence together with its V-gene family, and reads without a unique V-gene family were excluded. As a way to deal with suspected cross-contamination and a sequencing artifact, a later analysis dropped 450 to 700 nucleotide sequences that were highly shared and had low generation probability. For each public chain, a later analysis derived a clonal expansion index from normalized ranks of inferred template counts within each repertoire. A later analysis computed generation probabilities with a VDJ recombination model fitted to out-of-frame rearrangements, and checked the results against IGoR. In a later analysis, TCR-TCR, TCR-HLA and TCR-CMV co-occurrence was scored with hypergeometric tests, and a repertoire-size bias correction was applied to TCR pairs. A later analysis estimated false discovery rates by permuting HLA or CMV assignments 20 times. In a later analysis, co-occurring TCRs were grouped using DBSCAN, with TCRdist sequence similarity added in when clustering inside HLA-allele-positive subsets. Repertoires with fewer than 30,000 or more than 120,000 public chains were left out of co-occurrence clustering, as were a few repertoires with anomalous nucleotide sharing. TCRdb retrieved this table from immuneACCESS and kept in-frame rearrangements only. Not all clones are present; in checked studies, unresolved V genes account for under half, and no reason is known for the remainder. V and J calls and clone size come straight from that table; D and trimming were deduced from the DNA. The sample records some 90,000 clones, roughly 67% of which are singletons. Of the sample, approximately 6.3% is held by the ten largest clones.

In total, around 600 healthy bone marrow donors made up the cohort. Cohort members were all nominally healthy when sampled, although unrecorded immune exposures were likely present. The donor tested CMV seropositive, placing the donor among the approximately 290 seropositive members of the cohort. Each donor provided a peripheral blood sample, and peripheral blood mononuclear cells were used for TCR beta sequencing. Genomic DNA extraction from the blood cell samples was performed with the Qiagen DNeasy Blood Extraction Kit. The chain uses TRBV7-2 and TRBJ1-2; no D segment can be confidently identified. Sequencing used PBMCs. The receptor's source is a boy between 5 and 17 years old in good health and CMV-seropositive. The DNA sequence is TGTGCCAGCAGCTTAGGACCCAGAGGGGGCTACACCTTC. Its protein is CASSLGPRGGYTF.